This is a list of T cell receptor beta chains from one sample in a study of Graves' ophthalmopathy and Graves' hyperthyroidism. One entry per CDR3 protein, called by TCRdb with MiXCR from the multiplex PCR reads. The table lists over 650,000 distinct CDR3 sequences, roughly 39% of them singletons. The sample consisted of peripheral blood. These receptors originate from an adult man with Graves' ophthalmopathy. Both conserved end residues are part of each CDR3. Fields, in order: D gene, V gene, J gene, clone size, CDR3 DNA, CDR3 protein. A D gene is named only where the DNA matches it firmly. Clone size is given for some rows only: seen once, a few or many times, or a class if the clone is expanded.

>-|TRBV12-3/TRBV12-4|TRBJ1-1|-
TGTGCCAGCAGTTTAAGGACTGAAGCTTCCTTT
CASSLRTEASF
>TRBD1|TRBV19|TRBJ1-3|-
TGTGCCAGTACGGTCGACAGGGGAACTGGAAACACCATATATTTT
CASTVDRGTGNTIYF
>-|TRBV24-1|TRBJ1-1|-
TGTGCCACCTCCCGGAGCGGTGGTACTGAAGCTTTCTTT
CATSRSGGTEAFF
>TRBD1|TRBV25-1|TRBJ1-4|many
TGTGCCAGCAGTGCTCAATCACAGGGGGCTAATGAAAAACTGTTTTTT
CASSAQSQGANEKLFF
>-|TRBV7-2|TRBJ1-1|-
TGTGCCAGCAGCTTAGCGCCAGGACCGAACACTGAAGCTTTCTTT
CASSLAPGPNTEAFF
>TRBD1|TRBV25-1|TRBJ2-3|few
TGTGCCAGCAGTGTCGCCGGGACAGGGACGCCAAGCACAGATACGCAGTATTTT
CASSVAGTGTPSTDTQYF
>TRBD1|TRBV10-3|TRBJ2-5|-
TGTGCCATCAGTGAGTCGAGGACAGGGGTGCGGGAGACCCAGTACTTC
CAISESRTGVRETQYF
>TRBD2|TRBV7-7|TRBJ2-5|-
TGTGCTAGCACGACTAGCGGGGGCGAGACCCAGTACTTC
CASTTSGGETQYF
>-|TRBV25-1|TRBJ1-2|-
TGTGCCAGCAAGAGTACAGGATACTATGGCTACACCTTC
CASKSTGYYGYTF
>-|TRBV15|TRBJ2-3|many
TGTGCCACCAGCAGAGATCGAGAGAGTACGCAGTATTTT
CATSRDRESTQYF
>-|TRBV9|TRBJ2-5|many
TGTGCCAGCAGCGTAGATGGTGAGACCCAGTACTTC
CASSVDGETQYF
>TRBD1|TRBV30|TRBJ2-2|-
TGTGCCTGGAAGGGTCCCGGGACAGGGAAGTCCCCGAACACCGGGGAGCTGTTTTTT
CAWKGPGTGKSPNTGELFF
>-|TRBV10-3|TRBJ1-2|many
TGTGCCACCGAAGGAGGGCTTGGCTACACCTTC
CATEGGLGYTF
>TRBD1|TRBV10-2|TRBJ2-7|-
TGCGCCAGCACGGGGGGCGGGACAGGGCTCGACGAGCAGTACTTC
CASTGGGTGLDEQYF
>-|TRBV7-8|TRBJ2-7|once
TGCGCCAGCAGCCAGGAAGGGTCGGGGGCCTACGAGCAGTACTTC
CASSQEGSGAYEQYF
>-|TRBV7-8|TRBJ1-5|-
TGTGCCAGCAGCTTAGCGGAGGAACAGCCCCAGCATTTT
CASSLAEEQPQHF
>-|TRBV7-2|TRBJ1-3|-
TGTGCCAGCAGCTTAGGAGGAGCGTCGAACACCATATATTTT
CASSLGGASNTIYF
>-|TRBV9|TRBJ1-6|-
TGTGCCAGCAGCGTAGGTCCAGGGAATTCACCCCTCCACTTT
CASSVGPGNSPLHF
>-|TRBV29-1|TRBJ2-6|many
TGCAGCGTACAAGGACGGCTCTCTGGGGCCAACGTCCTGACTTTC
CSVQGRLSGANVLTF
>-|TRBV2|TRBJ2-5|many
TGTGCCAGCGGGTATTCTCGCCGAGAGACCCAGTACTTC
CASGYSRRETQYF
>-|TRBV29-1|TRBJ2-5|few
TGCAGCGTTGCTGGGGGAGAGACCCAGTACTTC
CSVAGGETQYF
>TRBD1|TRBV2|TRBJ2-3|-
TGTGCCAGCCGTGTAAGTTGGACAGGAGGTGGAGATACGCAGTATTTT
CASRVSWTGGGDTQYF
>TRBD1|TRBV19|TRBJ1-5|-
TGTGCCAGTAGTATTGCAGGGACAGGGGGAGAGACCCAGCATTTT
CASSIAGTGGETQHF
>TRBD1|TRBV7-9|TRBJ1-5|-
TGTGCCAGCAGCCCAGGACAGGGGGCCCAGCATTTT
CASSPGQGAQHF
>-|TRBV12-3/TRBV12-4|TRBJ2-7|many
TGTGCCAGCAGTTCTCAAGCCTCCTACGAGCAGTACTTC
CASSSQASYEQYF
>-|TRBV5-1|TRBJ2-7|-
TGCGCCAGCAGCTTGGGACTCGTGCCCTACGAGCAGTACTTC
CASSLGLVPYEQYF